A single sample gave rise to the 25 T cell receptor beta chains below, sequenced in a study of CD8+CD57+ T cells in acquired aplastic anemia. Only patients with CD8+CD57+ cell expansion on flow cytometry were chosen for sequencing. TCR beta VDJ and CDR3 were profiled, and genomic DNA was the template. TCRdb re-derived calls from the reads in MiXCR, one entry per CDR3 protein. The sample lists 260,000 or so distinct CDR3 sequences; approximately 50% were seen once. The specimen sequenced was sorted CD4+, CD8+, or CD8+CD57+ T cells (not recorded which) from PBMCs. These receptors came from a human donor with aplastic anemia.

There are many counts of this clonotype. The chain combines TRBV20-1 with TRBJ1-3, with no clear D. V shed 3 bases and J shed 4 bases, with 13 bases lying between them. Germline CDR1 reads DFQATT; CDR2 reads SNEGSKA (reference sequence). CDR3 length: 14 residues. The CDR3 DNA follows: TGCAGTGCTAGGATTTCCAGTCCCGGAAACACCATATATTTT. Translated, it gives CSARISSPGNTIYF.

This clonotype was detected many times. DNA for the CDR3: TGTGCCAGCAGCCTGGGTCCAACACAGGGACCGGCGGTAGAGACCCAGTACTTC. It is translated as CASSLGPTQGPAVETQYF. The rearrangement joins TRBV5-8 to TRBJ2-5; D possibly corresponds to TRBD1 (6 bases). CDR3 length: 18 residues. Germline lookup yields CDR1 SGHTS and CDR2 YDEGEE. Trimming shortened V by 4 bases and J by 4 bases, and 26 bases separated the two germline ends. Together with reference TRBV5-8 and TRBJ2-5, the CDR3 gives the full variable domain: EAGVTQSPTHLIKTRGQQATLRCSPISGHTSVYWYQQALGLGLQFLLWYDEGEERNRGNFPPRFSGRQFPNYSSELNVNALELEDSALYLCASSLGPTQGPAVETQYFGPGTRLLVL.

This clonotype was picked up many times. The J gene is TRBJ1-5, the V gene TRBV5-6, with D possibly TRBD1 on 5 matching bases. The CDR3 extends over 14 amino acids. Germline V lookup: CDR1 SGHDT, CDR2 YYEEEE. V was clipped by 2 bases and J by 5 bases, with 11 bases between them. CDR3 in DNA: TGTGCCAGCAGCTTCGGGGGAAGTTATCAGCCCCAGCATTTT. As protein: CASSFGGSYQPQHF.

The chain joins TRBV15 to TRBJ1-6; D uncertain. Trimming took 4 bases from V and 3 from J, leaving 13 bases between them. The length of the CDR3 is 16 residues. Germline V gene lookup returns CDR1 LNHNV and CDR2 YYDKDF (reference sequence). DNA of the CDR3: TGTGCCACCAGCACAACCCGGGATCTCTATAATTCACCCCTCCACTTT. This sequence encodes CATSTTRDLYNSPLHF.

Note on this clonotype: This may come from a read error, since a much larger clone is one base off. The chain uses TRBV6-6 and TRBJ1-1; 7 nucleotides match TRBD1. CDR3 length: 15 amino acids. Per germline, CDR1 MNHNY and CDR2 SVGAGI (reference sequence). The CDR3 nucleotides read TGTGCCAGCAGTGCGGGGGGACAGAGGAACACTAAAGCTTTCTTT. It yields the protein CASSAGGQRNTKAFF.

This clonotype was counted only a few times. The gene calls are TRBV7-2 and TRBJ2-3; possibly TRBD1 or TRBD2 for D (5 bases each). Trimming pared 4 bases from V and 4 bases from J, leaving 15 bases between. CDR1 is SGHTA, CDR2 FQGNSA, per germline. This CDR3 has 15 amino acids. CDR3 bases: TGTGCCAGCAGCTCCTTGGGGAGAGGGGCAGATACGCAGTATTTT. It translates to CASSSLGRGADTQYF.

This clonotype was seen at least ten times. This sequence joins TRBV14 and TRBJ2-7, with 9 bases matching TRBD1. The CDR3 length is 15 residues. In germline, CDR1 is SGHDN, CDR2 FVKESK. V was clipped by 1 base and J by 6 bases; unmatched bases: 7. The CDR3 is CASSQGQGGLREQYF. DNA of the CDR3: TGTGCCAGCAGCCAAGGACAGGGGGGTCTTCGCGAGCAGTACTTC.

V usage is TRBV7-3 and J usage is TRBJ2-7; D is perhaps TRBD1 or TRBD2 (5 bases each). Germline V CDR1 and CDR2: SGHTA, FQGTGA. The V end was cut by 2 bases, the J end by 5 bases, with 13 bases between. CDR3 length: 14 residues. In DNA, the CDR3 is TGTGCCAGCAGCTTACCTGGGGGACCCCACGAGCAGTACTTC. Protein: CASSLPGGPHEQYF.

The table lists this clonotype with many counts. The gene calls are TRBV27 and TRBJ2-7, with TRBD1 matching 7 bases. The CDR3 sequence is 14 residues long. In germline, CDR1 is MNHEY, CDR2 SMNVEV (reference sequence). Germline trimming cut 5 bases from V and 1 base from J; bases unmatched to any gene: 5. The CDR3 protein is CASSPGQVSYEQYF. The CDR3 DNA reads TGTGCCAGCAGTCCAGGACAGGTGTCCTACGAGCAGTACTTC.

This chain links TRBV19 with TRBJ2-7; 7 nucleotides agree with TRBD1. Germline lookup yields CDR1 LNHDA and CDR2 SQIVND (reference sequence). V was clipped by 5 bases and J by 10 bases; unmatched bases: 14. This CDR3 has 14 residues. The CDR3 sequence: CASSFTGQVEKQYF. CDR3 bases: TGTGCCAGTAGTTTCACAGGACAGGTGGAGAAACAGTACTTC.

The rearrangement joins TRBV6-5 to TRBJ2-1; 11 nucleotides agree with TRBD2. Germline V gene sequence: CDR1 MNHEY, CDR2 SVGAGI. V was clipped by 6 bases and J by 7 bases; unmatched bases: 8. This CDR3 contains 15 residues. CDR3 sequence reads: CASSLSGGARNEQFF. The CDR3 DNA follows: TGTGCCAGCAGCCTTAGCGGGGGGGCGAGGAATGAGCAGTTCTTC.

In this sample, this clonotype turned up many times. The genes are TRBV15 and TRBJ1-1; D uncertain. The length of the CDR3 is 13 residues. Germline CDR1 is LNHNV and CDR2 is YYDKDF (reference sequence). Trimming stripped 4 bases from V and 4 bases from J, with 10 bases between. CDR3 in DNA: TGTGCCACCAGCAAAAGGGTACTCACTGAAGCTTTCTTT. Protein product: CATSKRVLTEAFF.

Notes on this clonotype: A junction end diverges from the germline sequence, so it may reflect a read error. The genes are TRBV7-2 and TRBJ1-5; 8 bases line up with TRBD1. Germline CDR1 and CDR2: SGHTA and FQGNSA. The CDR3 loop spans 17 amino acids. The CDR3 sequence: CASSLSGRTGFYQPQHF. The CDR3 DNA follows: TGCGCCAGCAGCTTATCTGGTCGGACAGGGTTTTATCAGCCCCAGCATTTT. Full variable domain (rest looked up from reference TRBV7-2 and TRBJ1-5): GAGVSQSPSNKVTEKGKDVELRCDPISGHTALYWYRQSLGQGLEFLIYFQGNSAPDKSGLPSDRFSAERTGGSVSTLTIQRTQQEDSAVYLCASSLSGRTGFYQPQHFGDGTRLSIL.

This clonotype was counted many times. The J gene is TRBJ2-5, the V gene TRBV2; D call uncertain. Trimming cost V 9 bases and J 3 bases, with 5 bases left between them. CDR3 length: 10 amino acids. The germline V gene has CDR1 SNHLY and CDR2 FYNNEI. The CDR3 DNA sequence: TGTGCCAGAAAAAAAGAGACCCAGTACTTC. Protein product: CARKKETQYF. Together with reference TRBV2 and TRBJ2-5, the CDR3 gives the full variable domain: EPEVTQTPSHQVTQMGQEVILRCVPISNHLYFYWYRQILGQKVEFLVSFYNNEISEKSEIFDDQFSVERPDGSNFTLKIRSTKLEDSAMYFCARKKETQYFGPGTRLLVL.

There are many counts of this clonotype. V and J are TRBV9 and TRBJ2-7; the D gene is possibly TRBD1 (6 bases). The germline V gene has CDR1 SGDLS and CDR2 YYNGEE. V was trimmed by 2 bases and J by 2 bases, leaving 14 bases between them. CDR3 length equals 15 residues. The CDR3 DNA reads TGTGCCAGCAGCGTGGATCAGGGGCGGCCCTACGAGCAGTACTTC. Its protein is CASSVDQGRPYEQYF.

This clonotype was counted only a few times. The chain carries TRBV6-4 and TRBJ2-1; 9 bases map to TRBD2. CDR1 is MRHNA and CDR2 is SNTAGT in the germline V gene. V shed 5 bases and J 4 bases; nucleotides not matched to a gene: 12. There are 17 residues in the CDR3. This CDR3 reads CASSLWREGTGYNEQFF. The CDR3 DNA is TGTGCCAGCAGTTTATGGCGGGAGGGTACGGGGTACAATGAGCAGTTCTTC.

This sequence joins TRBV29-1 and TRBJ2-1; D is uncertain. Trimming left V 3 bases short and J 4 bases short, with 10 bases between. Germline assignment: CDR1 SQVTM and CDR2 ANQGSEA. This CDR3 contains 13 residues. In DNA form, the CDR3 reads TGCAGCGTTGAGGCAGTAAATTACAATGAGCAGTTCTTC. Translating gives CSVEAVNYNEQFF.

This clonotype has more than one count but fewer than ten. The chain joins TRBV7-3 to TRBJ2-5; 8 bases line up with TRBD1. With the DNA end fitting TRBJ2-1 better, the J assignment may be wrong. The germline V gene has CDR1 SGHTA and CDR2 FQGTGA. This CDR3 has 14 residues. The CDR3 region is CASSLGNRGDEQFF. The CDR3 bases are TGTGCCAGCAGCTTGGGGAACAGGGGGGATGAGCAGTTCTTC.

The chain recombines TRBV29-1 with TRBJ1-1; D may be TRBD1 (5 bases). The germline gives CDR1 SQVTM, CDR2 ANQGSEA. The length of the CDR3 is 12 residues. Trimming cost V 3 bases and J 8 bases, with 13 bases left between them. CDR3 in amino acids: CSVEGQKMEAFF. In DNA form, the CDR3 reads TGCAGCGTTGAGGGGCAAAAAATGGAAGCTTTCTTT.

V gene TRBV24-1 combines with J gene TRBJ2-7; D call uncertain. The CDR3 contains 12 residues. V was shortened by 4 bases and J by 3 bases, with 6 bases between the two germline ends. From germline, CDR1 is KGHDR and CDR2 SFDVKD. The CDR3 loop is CATSDVGYEQYF. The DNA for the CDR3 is TGTGCCACCAGTGACGTGGGCTACGAGCAGTACTTC.

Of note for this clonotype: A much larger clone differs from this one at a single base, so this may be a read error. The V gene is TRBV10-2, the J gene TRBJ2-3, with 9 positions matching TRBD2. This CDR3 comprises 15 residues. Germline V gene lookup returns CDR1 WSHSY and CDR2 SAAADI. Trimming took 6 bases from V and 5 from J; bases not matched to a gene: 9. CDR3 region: CASREAGGRQDTQYF. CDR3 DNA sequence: TGCGCCAGCAGAGAAGCGGGGGGACGACAAGATACGCAGTATTTT.

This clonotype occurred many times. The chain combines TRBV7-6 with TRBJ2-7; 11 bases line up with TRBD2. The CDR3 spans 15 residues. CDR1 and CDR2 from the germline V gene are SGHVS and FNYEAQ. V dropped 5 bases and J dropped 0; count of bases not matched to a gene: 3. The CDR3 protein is CASSEGLAASYEQYF. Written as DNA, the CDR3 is TGTGCCAGCAGCGAGGGACTAGCGGCCTCCTACGAGCAGTACTTC.

The CDR3 coding sequence is TGTGCCACCAGCAGGAAAGCGGGAGGGGACAATGAGCAGTTCTTC. Its translation is CATSRKAGGDNEQFF. The chain uses TRBV15 and TRBJ2-1, with 10 bases aligning to TRBD2. CDR3 length: 15 amino acids. Germline V CDR1 and CDR2: LNHNV, YYDKDF (reference sequence). With V trimmed by 3 bases and J by 5 bases, 4 bases remained unmatched.

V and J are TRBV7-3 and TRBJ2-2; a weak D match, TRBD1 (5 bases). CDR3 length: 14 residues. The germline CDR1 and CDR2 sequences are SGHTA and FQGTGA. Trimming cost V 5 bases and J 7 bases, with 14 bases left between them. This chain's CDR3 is CASSTGRSNGELFF. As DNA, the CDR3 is TGTGCCAGCAGCACAGGACGGTCGAACGGGGAGCTGTTTTTT. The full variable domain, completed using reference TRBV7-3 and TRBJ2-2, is GAGVSQTPSNKVTEKGKYVELRCDPISGHTALYWYRQSLGQGPEFLIYFQGTGAADDSGLPNDRFFAVRPEGSVSTLKIQRTERGDSAVYLCASSTGRSNGELFFGEGSRLTVL.

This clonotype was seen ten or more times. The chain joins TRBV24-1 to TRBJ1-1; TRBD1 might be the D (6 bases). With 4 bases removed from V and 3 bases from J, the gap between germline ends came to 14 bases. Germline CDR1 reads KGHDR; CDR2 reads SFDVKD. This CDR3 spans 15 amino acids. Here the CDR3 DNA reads TGTGCCACCAGTGAGGACAGTTTGGGGGACACTGAAGCTTTCTTT. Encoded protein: CATSEDSLGDTEAFF.